This TCR beta chain was obtained from a study of vaccination effects on CD4 cells after COVID-19. Study as a whole: Cultures of around 2.2 million PBMC per well contained 10 IU/ml IL-2 plus 10 ug/ml peptides. General study results and limits: Only a few convalescent patients and no early post-infection timepoints featured in the study.

To note about this clone: What it binds is unknown.

Sequenced by immunoSEQ multiplex PCR; TCRdb stores in-frame clones only, minus some. This sample has fewer than 75,000 clones, with roughly 80% found just once. This CDR3 spans 15 amino acids. The germline V gene has CDR1 LNHNV and CDR2 YYDKDF (reference sequence). The V gene lost 5 bases and the J gene lost 0 bases, with 13 bases spanning the gap. Following an approximately 9-day culture, CD4+ T cells were purified. Either the mRNA-1273 or the BNT162b2 vaccine was given to participants as two doses. Prior SARS-CoV-2 infection was absent in the vaccine recipients, as shown by negative nucleocapsid antibodies.

This clonotype was sampled from a human donor who received a COVID-19 vaccine. This rearrangement joins TRBV15 to TRBJ1-1; D perhaps matches TRBD1 (6 bases). The material was CD4+ T cells from PBMCs cultured without peptide, obtained after COVID-19 vaccination. The chain's CDR3 is CATSRQALMNTEAFF. The DNA for the CDR3 is TGTGCCACCAGCCGACAGGCCCTCATGAACACTGAAGCTTTCTTT.